This TCR beta chain emerged from a study of a mutant IDH1 vaccine in newly diagnosed glioma. Study details: Patients began vaccination 4-6 weeks after radiotherapy alone, or with temozolomide cycles. Sex among treated patients split roughly 62% male, roughly 40% female; mean age was roughly 40 years.

Profiled with immunoSEQ multiplex PCR; TCRdb holds only in-frame clones, not every one. This sample has some 130,000 clones, with 80% found just once. A remark on this clone: Its antigen is not identified.

The V end was cut by 11 bases, the J end by 7 bases, with 18 bases between. The CDR3 length is 13 residues. Germline-derived CDR1 and CDR2 are MNHNS and SASEGT. The time point: week 11, during vaccination. In every dose of vaccine, 300 ug of mutant IDH1 20-mer peptide was given alongside topical imiquimod. V and J are TRBV6-1 and TRBJ2-1, with D possibly being TRBD1 (6 bases). The material sequenced was PBMCs, taken from a glioma patient whose treatment included an IDH1 peptide vaccine. This TCR was recovered from a man between 40 and 49 years old with glioma. The CDR3, as DNA: TGTGCCGGCTGGGGGCCGGGCGAAAATGAGCAGTTCTTC. Translating gives CAGWGPGENEQFF.